The next 3 T cell receptor beta chains were all read from a single sample in a study of T cell responses to AZD1222 COVID-19 vaccine. Generated by immunoSEQ multiplex PCR, the TCRdb table keeps only in-frame clones and is missing some. The sample carries about 66,000 clones, 87% recorded once. The sequencing used peripheral blood, collected on day 0 of AZD1222 vaccination. The source is an adult in good health.

The chain couples TRBV2 to TRBJ2-1, with D possibly called TRBD1 or TRBD2 (5 bases each). Germline CDR1 reads SNHLY; CDR2 reads FYNNEI. The CDR3 covers 15 residues. Between the trimmed V and J ends, which lost 6 bases and 2 bases, there was a span of 14 bases. The CDR3 region is CASSRDGGAYNEQFF. The CDR3 DNA is TGTGCCAGCAGCCGGGACGGAGGAGCCTACAATGAGCAGTTCTTC.

The V call is TRBV27, the J call TRBJ1-6; tentative D call: TRBD1 (5 bases). V lost 6 bases to trimming and J lost 0 bases, with 15 bases between them. This CDR3 contains 17 residues. Germline-derived CDR1 and CDR2 are MNHEY and SMNVEV (reference sequence). The CDR3 protein is CASSPGSESSYNSPLHF. The CDR3 DNA follows: TGTGCCAGCAGCCCAGGGTCTGAGAGCTCCTATAATTCACCCCTCCACTTT.

This clone was observed a handful of times. This chain connects TRBV19 to TRBJ1-5; 8 bases align to TRBD1. Trimming cost V 5 bases and J 6 bases; bases outside gene matches: 3. Germline V CDR1 and CDR2: LNHDA, SQIVND (reference sequence). The CDR3 runs to 13 residues. The CDR3 here is CASSGTGGQPQHF. CDR3 sequence (DNA): TGTGCCAGTAGTGGGACAGGCGGTCAGCCCCAGCATTTT.